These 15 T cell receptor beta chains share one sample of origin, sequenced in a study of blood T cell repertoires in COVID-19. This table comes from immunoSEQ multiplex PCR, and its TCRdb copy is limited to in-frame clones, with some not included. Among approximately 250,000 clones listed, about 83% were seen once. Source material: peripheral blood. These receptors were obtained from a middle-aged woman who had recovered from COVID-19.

CDR3 region: CASSASSGANVLTF. CDR3 DNA sequence: TGTGCCAGCAGTGCGAGCTCTGGGGCCAACGTCCTGACTTTC. The rearrangement links TRBV2 to TRBJ2-6; D gene unclear. This CDR3 has 14 amino acids. Germline V gene data show CDR1 as SNHLY and CDR2 as FYNNEI. V was pared by 4 bases and J by 0 bases, with 4 bases between.

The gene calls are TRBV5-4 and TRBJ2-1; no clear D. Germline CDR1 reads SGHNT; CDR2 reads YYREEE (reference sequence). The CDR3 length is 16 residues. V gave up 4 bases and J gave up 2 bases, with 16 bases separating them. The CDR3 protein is CASSRGSAFAYNEQFF. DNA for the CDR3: TGTGCCAGCAGCCGAGGATCAGCGTTCGCCTACAATGAGCAGTTCTTC.

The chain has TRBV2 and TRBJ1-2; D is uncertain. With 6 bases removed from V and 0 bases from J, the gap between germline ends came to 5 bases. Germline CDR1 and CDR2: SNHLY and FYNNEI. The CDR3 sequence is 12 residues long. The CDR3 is CASRASNYGYTF. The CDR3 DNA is TGTGCCAGCAGGGCTTCTAACTATGGCTACACCTTC.

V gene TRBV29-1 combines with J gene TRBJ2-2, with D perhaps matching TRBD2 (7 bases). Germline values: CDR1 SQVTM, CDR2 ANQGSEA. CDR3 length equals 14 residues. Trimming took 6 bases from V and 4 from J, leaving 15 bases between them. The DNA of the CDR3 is TGCAGCGTAAATTCTGGGGGGGCCACCGGGGAGCTGTTTTTT. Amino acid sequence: CSVNSGGATGELFF.

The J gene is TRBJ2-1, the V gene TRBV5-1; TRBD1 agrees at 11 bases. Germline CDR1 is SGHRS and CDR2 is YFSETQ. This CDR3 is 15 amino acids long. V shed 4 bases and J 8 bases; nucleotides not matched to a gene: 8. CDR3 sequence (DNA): TGCGCCAGCAGCGGGGGCGGGACAGGGGGTGATGAGCAGTTCTTC. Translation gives CASSGGGTGGDEQFF.

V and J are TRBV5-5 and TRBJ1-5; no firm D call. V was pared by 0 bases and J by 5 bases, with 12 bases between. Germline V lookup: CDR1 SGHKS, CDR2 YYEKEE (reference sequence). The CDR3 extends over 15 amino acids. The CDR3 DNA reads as TGTGCCAGCAGCTTGGCCGGAATTCGGGATCAGCCCCAGCATTTT. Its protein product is CASSLAGIRDQPQHF.

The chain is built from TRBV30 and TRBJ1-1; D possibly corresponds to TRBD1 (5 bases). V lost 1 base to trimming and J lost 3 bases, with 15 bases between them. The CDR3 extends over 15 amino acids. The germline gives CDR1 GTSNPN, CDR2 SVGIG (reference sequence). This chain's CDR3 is CAWSAGQVRHTEAFF. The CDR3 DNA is TGTGCCTGGAGTGCCGGACAAGTTAGGCACACTGAAGCTTTCTTT.

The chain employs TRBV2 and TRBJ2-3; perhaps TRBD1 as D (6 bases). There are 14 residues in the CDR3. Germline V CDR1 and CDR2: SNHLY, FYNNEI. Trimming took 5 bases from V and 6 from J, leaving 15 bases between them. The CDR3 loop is CASSLVQRGDTQYF. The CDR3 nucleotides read TGTGCCAGCAGTTTGGTACAGAGGGGGGATACGCAGTATTTT.

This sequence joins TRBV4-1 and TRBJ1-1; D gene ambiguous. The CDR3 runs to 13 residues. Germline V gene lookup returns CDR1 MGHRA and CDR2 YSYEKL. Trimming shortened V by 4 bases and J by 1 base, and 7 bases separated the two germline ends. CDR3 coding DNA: TGCGCCAGCAGCCCTCGCGCGAACACTGAAGCTTTCTTT. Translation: CASSPRANTEAFF.

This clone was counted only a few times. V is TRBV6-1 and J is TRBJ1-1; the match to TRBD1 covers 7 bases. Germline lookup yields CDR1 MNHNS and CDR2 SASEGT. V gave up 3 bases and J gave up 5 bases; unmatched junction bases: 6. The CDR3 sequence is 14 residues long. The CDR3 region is CASSDRGSTTEAFF. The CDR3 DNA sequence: TGTGCCAGCAGTGACAGGGGGAGTACGACTGAAGCTTTCTTT.

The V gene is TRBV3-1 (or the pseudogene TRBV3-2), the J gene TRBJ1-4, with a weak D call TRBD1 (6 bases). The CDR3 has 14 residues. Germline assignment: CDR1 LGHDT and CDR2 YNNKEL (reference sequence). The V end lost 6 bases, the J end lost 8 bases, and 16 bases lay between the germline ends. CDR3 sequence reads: CASSPPGGGEKLFF. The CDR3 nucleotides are TGTGCCAGCAGTCCTCCGGGAGGGGGGGAAAAACTGTTTTTT.

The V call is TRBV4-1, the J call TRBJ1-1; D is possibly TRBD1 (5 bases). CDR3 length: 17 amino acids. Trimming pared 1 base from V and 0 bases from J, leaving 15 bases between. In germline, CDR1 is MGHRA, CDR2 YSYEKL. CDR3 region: CASSQARGGWVNTEAFF. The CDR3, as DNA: TGCGCCAGCAGCCAAGCCCGGGGGGGGTGGGTGAACACTGAAGCTTTCTTT.

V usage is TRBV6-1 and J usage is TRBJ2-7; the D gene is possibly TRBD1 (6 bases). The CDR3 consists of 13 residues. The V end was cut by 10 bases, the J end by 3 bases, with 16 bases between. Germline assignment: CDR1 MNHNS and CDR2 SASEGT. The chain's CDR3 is CAIKQGSGYEQYF. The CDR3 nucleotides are TGTGCCATCAAACAGGGATCCGGCTACGAGCAGTACTTC.

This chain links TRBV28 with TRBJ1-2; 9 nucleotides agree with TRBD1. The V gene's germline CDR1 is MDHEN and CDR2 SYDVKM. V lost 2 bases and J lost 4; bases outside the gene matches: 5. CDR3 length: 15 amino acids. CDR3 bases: TGTGCCAGCAGTTTAGGGGACAGGGAGGCCTATGGCTACACCTTC. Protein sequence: CASSLGDREAYGYTF.

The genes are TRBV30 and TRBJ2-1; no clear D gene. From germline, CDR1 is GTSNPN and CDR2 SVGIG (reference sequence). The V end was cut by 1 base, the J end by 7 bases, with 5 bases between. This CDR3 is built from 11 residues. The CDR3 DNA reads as TGTGCCTGGAGTGGAGTGAATGAGCAGTTCTTC. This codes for CAWSGVNEQFF.